This is a list of T cell receptor beta chains from one sample in a study of blood T cell repertoires in COVID-19. Method: immunoSEQ multiplex PCR; TCRdb's copy keeps in-frame clones and lacks some. This table holds more than 200,000 clones, 88% found once. Sequencing was performed on peripheral blood. Receptors originate from an older man with acute or convalescent COVID-19. The CDR3 runs from the conserved cysteine through the conserved F or W. The D gene is left open where the match is weak. The size entry is marked missing in some rows and otherwise reads once, few, many or a size class.

v_gene: TRBV28
abundance: .
d_gene: TRBD1
j_gene: TRBJ2-5
CDR3aa: CASSTTGGSETQYF
CDR3nt: TGTGCCAGCAGTACAACAGGGGGCTCAGAGACCCAGTACTTC

v_gene: TRBV6-2/TRBV6-3
abundance: .
d_gene: TRBD1
j_gene: TRBJ2-7
CDR3aa: CASSSTDRGYEQYF
CDR3nt: TGTGCCAGCAGTTCGACGGACAGGGGCTACGAGCAGTACTTC

v_gene: TRBV3-1/TRBV3-2
abundance: .
d_gene: .
j_gene: TRBJ1-3
CDR3aa: CASSQGTMGNTIYF
CDR3nt: TGTGCCAGCAGCCAAGGGACTATGGGAAACACCATATATTTT

v_gene: TRBV7-2
abundance: once
d_gene: TRBD1
j_gene: TRBJ1-2
CDR3aa: CASSLGQGARYGYTF
CDR3nt: TGTGCCAGCAGCTTAGGACAGGGGGCGCGGTATGGCTACACCTTC

v_gene: TRBV11-3
abundance: few
d_gene: .
j_gene: TRBJ2-1
CDR3aa: CASSRGGYNEQFF
CDR3nt: TGTGCCAGCAGCAGAGGGGGCTACAATGAGCAGTTCTTC

v_gene: TRBV28
abundance: .
d_gene: TRBD2
j_gene: TRBJ2-3
CDR3aa: CASSKPGLAGAARGDTQYF
CDR3nt: TGTGCCAGCAGTAAGCCCGGACTAGCGGGAGCGGCCAGGGGAGATACGCAGTATTTT

v_gene: TRBV6-2/TRBV6-3
abundance: .
d_gene: .
j_gene: TRBJ2-5
CDR3aa: CASSTPRPRQQETQYF
CDR3nt: TGTGCCAGCAGCACCCCTAGGCCCAGACAGCAAGAGACCCAGTACTTC

v_gene: TRBV11-2
abundance: .
d_gene: .
j_gene: TRBJ2-3
CDR3aa: CASSLSIAVGEDTQYF
CDR3nt: TGTGCCAGCAGCTTAAGTATAGCGGTCGGAGAGGATACGCAGTATTTT

v_gene: TRBV24-1
abundance: .
d_gene: TRBD2
j_gene: TRBJ2-2
CDR3aa: CATSDPGGASNTGELFF
CDR3nt: TGTGCCACCAGTGACCCGGGGGGGGCCTCAAACACCGGGGAGCTGTTTTTT

v_gene: TRBV11-2
abundance: .
d_gene: TRBD1
j_gene: TRBJ1-3
CDR3aa: CASSEGQASIGNTIYF
CDR3nt: TGTGCCAGCAGCGAGGGACAGGCCTCTATCGGAAACACCATATATTTT

v_gene: TRBV7-2
abundance: .
d_gene: .
j_gene: TRBJ2-4
CDR3aa: CASSSSGAAQYF
CDR3nt: TGTGCCAGCAGCTCCTCAGGGGCCGCCCAGTACTTC

v_gene: TRBV28
abundance: .
d_gene: .
j_gene: TRBJ1-1
CDR3aa: CASSLSRLMRTEAFF
CDR3nt: TGTGCCAGCAGTTTATCCAGATTGATGAGGACTGAAGCTTTCTTT

v_gene: TRBV28
abundance: .
d_gene: .
j_gene: TRBJ1-2
CDR3aa: CASTTGFNYGYTF
CDR3nt: TGTGCCAGCACTACAGGTTTCAACTATGGCTACACCTTC

v_gene: TRBV6-5
abundance: .
d_gene: .
j_gene: TRBJ1-2
CDR3aa: CASSFGQPYGYTF
CDR3nt: TGTGCCAGCAGCTTTGGACAGCCGTATGGCTACACCTTC

v_gene: TRBV4-3
abundance: .
d_gene: TRBD2
j_gene: TRBJ2-1
CDR3aa: CASSQDPGLAVYNEQFF
CDR3nt: TGCGCCAGCAGCCAAGATCCGGGACTAGCGGTTTACAATGAGCAGTTCTTC

v_gene: TRBV20-1
abundance: .
d_gene: .
j_gene: TRBJ2-5
CDR3aa: CSDRAGETQYF
CDR3nt: TGCAGTGACAGGGCTGGGGAGACCCAGTACTTC

v_gene: TRBV2
abundance: .
d_gene: .
j_gene: TRBJ2-2
CDR3aa: CASSYTRDGELFF
CDR3nt: TGTGCCAGCAGCTACACCAGGGACGGGGAGCTGTTTTTT

v_gene: TRBV7-3
abundance: .
d_gene: TRBD2
j_gene: TRBJ2-3
CDR3aa: CASSPIASGGTDTQYF
CDR3nt: TGTGCCAGCAGCCCCATCGCGAGCGGGGGAACAGATACGCAGTATTTT

v_gene: TRBV18
abundance: .
d_gene: .
j_gene: TRBJ1-5
CDR3aa: CASSPQGDQPQHF
CDR3nt: TGTGCCAGCTCACCACAGGGAGATCAGCCCCAGCATTTT

v_gene: TRBV5-1
abundance: .
d_gene: TRBD2
j_gene: TRBJ2-1
CDR3aa: CASSPLREGDNEQFF
CDR3nt: TGCGCCAGCAGCCCCTTGAGGGAGGGTGACAATGAGCAGTTCTTC

v_gene: TRBV7-2
abundance: .
d_gene: TRBD1
j_gene: TRBJ2-2
CDR3aa: CASSLSGTATGELFF
CDR3nt: TGTGCCAGCAGCTTATCCGGGACAGCCACCGGGGAGCTGTTTTTT

v_gene: TRBV4-3
abundance: .
d_gene: .
j_gene: TRBJ1-6
CDR3aa: CASSQAGVGSPLHF
CDR3nt: TGCGCCAGCAGCCAAGCAGGGGTTGGTTCACCCCTCCACTTT

v_gene: TRBV5-5
abundance: .
d_gene: TRBD1
j_gene: TRBJ2-2
CDR3aa: CASSWGTGTGELFF
CDR3nt: TGTGCCAGCAGCTGGGGGACAGGCACCGGGGAGCTGTTTTTT

v_gene: TRBV5-5
abundance: .
d_gene: .
j_gene: TRBJ1-1
CDR3aa: CASSFMSGRAFF
CDR3nt: TGTGCCAGCAGCTTTATGAGCGGGCGCGCTTTCTTT

v_gene: TRBV12-3/TRBV12-4
abundance: .
d_gene: .
j_gene: TRBJ2-5
CDR3aa: CASKKAAQETQYF
CDR3nt: TGTGCCAGCAAAAAGGCGGCACAAGAGACCCAGTACTTC

v_gene: TRBV28
abundance: once
d_gene: .
j_gene: TRBJ1-2
CDR3aa: CASSLRLVGYTF
CDR3nt: TGTGCCAGCAGTTTACGGTTGGTCGGCTACACCTTC

v_gene: TRBV19
abundance: .
d_gene: .
j_gene: TRBJ1-1
CDR3aa: CASSIAEGTAFF
CDR3nt: TGTGCCAGTAGTATAGCGGAGGGGACAGCTTTCTTT

v_gene: TRBV9
abundance: .
d_gene: TRBD1
j_gene: TRBJ2-7
CDR3aa: CASSGQALGEQYF
CDR3nt: TGTGCCAGCTCAGGACAGGCGCTGGGAGAGCAGTACTTC

v_gene: TRBV7-8
abundance: .
d_gene: TRBD1
j_gene: TRBJ1-6
CDR3aa: CASSFDRVDSPLHF
CDR3nt: TGTGCCAGCAGCTTCGACAGGGTTGATTCACCCCTCCACTTT

v_gene: TRBV29-1
abundance: .
d_gene: .
j_gene: TRBJ2-2
CDR3aa: CSVAGRVETGELFF
CDR3nt: TGCAGCGTTGCGGGCAGGGTGGAGACCGGGGAGCTGTTTTTT

v_gene: TRBV6-2/TRBV6-3
abundance: .
d_gene: .
j_gene: TRBJ2-2
CDR3aa: CASSLSSGELFF
CDR3nt: TGTGCCAGCAGCCTTAGCTCCGGGGAGCTGTTTTTT

v_gene: TRBV14
abundance: .
d_gene: .
j_gene: TRBJ2-2
CDR3aa: CASSQDNRNTGELFF
CDR3nt: TGTGCCAGCAGCCAAGATAACAGAAACACCGGGGAGCTGTTTTTT

v_gene: TRBV14
abundance: .
d_gene: .
j_gene: TRBJ2-2
CDR3aa: CASSQPRERTGELFF
CDR3nt: TGTGCCAGCAGCCAACCCAGGGAAAGGACCGGGGAGCTGTTTTTT

v_gene: TRBV18
abundance: .
d_gene: TRBD1
j_gene: TRBJ1-6
CDR3aa: CASSPSTGGNSPLHF
CDR3nt: TGTGCCAGCTCACCCTCTACAGGGGGCAATTCACCCCTCCACTTT

v_gene: TRBV7-9
abundance: .
d_gene: .
j_gene: TRBJ2-6
CDR3aa: CASSPRTDYSGANVLTF
CDR3nt: TGTGCCAGCAGCCCACGGACAGACTACTCTGGGGCCAACGTCCTGACTTTC

v_gene: TRBV5-8
abundance: .
d_gene: .
j_gene: TRBJ1-5
CDR3aa: CASSLDAPTGLSQHF
CDR3nt: TGTGCCAGCAGCTTGGATGCCCCTACGGGATTGTCCCAGCATTTT

v_gene: TRBV5-4
abundance: .
d_gene: .
j_gene: TRBJ1-3
CDR3aa: CASSSQGTGNTIYF
CDR3nt: TGTGCCAGCAGCTCACAGGGCACTGGAAACACCATATATTTT

v_gene: TRBV11-2
abundance: .
d_gene: .
j_gene: TRBJ1-6
CDR3aa: CASRFQTGSPLHF
CDR3nt: TGTGCCAGCAGATTTCAGACGGGTTCACCCCTCCACTTT

v_gene: TRBV5-1
abundance: .
d_gene: TRBD2
j_gene: TRBJ2-7
CDR3aa: CASSLGLAGASSSYEQYF
CDR3nt: TGCGCCAGCAGCTTGGGACTAGCGGGAGCCTCAAGCTCCTACGAGCAGTACTTC